The T cell receptor beta chain described here comes from a study of T cell responses to AZD1222 COVID-19 vaccine. At the level of the study: The analysis combined second doses at about 4 or about 12 weeks. Regarding the study as a whole: The repertoires were collected only after the peak T cell response. Females outnumbered males among donors, who were mostly white British; clonal diversity was possibly underestimated. The number of AZD1222 recipients seropositive at baseline was only six.

As for this clone: No antigen is known for it.

This CDR3 contains 14 residues. Looked up from germline, CDR1 is MDHEN and CDR2 is SYDVKM. Trimming cost V 3 bases and J 2 bases, with 10 bases left between them. Generated by immunoSEQ multiplex PCR, the TCRdb table keeps only in-frame clones and is missing some. Found here are more than 140,000 clones, around nine tenths of them singletons; the top ten hold approximately 5%. The receptor was isolated from an adult in good health. The source material was peripheral blood, sampled on day 0 of AZD1222 vaccination. The chain links TRBV28 to TRBJ2-5; TRBD2 is a possible D gene (6 bases). Here the CDR3 reads CASSFWGEQETQYF. The CDR3 nucleotides are TGTGCCAGCAGTTTTTGGGGGGAACAAGAGACCCAGTACTTC.